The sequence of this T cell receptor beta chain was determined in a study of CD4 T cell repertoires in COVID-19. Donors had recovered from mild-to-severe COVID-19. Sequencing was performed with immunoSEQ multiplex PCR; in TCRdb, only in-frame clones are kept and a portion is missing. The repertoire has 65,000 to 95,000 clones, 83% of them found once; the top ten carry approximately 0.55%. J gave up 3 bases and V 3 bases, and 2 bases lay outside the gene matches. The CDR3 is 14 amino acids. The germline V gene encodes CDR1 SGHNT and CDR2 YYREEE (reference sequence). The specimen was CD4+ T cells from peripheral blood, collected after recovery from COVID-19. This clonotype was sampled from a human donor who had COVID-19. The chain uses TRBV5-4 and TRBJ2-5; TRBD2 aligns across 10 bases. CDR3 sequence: CASSSGTSEETQYF. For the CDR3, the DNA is TGTGCCAGCAGCTCCGGGACTAGCGAAGAGACCCAGTACTTC.